Listed below are T cell receptor beta chains from one sample, sequenced in a study of CD8+ T cells in alopecia areata. Assay used: immunoSEQ multiplex PCR; TCRdb lists only in-frame clones, some missing. Of around 250,000 clones in the sample, less than 80% were seen once. This specimen consisted of CD4+ T cells sorted from blood, obtained at week 0. The receptors here all came from a human donor with alopecia areata. CDR3s include the opening cysteine and the closing phenylalanine or tryptophan. Fields, in order: J gene, D gene, V gene, clone size, CDR3 protein, CDR3 DNA. D genes are given only for firm matches. Size is stated for part of the rows, as once, few or many counts, or as a class when the clone is expanded.

TRBJ2-5 | TRBD1 | TRBV15 | few | CATADRGPSTGETQYF | TGTGCCACCGCCGACAGGGGTCCTAGCACGGGAGAGACCCAGTACTTC
TRBJ2-3 | . | TRBV7-3 | . | CASSFSRTDTPYF | TGTGCCAGCAGCTTCAGCCGCACAGATACGCCGTATTTT
TRBJ2-5 | . | TRBV7-6 | . | CASSLDPQGAQYF | TGTGCCAGCAGCCTTGATCCCCAAGGGGCCCAGTACTTC
TRBJ1-3 | . | TRBV4-1 | . | CASSRIPATLLSGNTIYF | TGCGCCAGCAGCCGCATACCCGCCACCCTCCTCTCTGGAAACACCATATATTTT
TRBJ2-7 | . | TRBV30 | . | CAWSPPRRGPYEQYF | TGTGCCTGGAGTCCCCCCCGACGGGGCCCCTACGAGCAGTACTTC
TRBJ2-3 | TRBD2 | TRBV4-1 | . | CASSQRAGGGSDTQYF | TGCGCCAGCAGCCAGCGAGCGGGGGGAGGGTCAGATACGCAGTATTTT
TRBJ1-5 | TRBD1 | TRBV6-6 | . | CASSYGTAPNQPQHF | TGTGCCAGCAGTTACGGGACAGCTCCCAATCAGCCCCAGCATTTT
TRBJ2-5 | . | TRBV7-9 | . | CASSLFGGTFQYF | TGTGCCAGCAGCCTCTTTGGGGGAACGTTCCAGTACTTC
TRBJ1-5 | TRBD1 | TRBV6-5 | . | CASSPRDRDQPQHF | TGTGCCAGCAGTCCCCGGGACAGGGATCAGCCCCAGCATTTT
TRBJ2-1 | . | TRBV4-2 | . | CASSQDTGAGPSYNEQFF | TGTGCCAGCAGCCAAGACACCGGCGCGGGGCCCTCCTACAATGAGCAGTTCTTC
TRBJ2-1 | . | TRBV30 | few | CAWGDEDSFYNEQFF | TGTGCCTGGGGGGACGAGGACAGTTTCTACAATGAGCAGTTCTTC
TRBJ1-6 | . | TRBV19 | . | CASSIDWSPLHF | TGTGCCAGTAGTATAGATTGGAGTCCCCTCCACTTT
TRBJ1-2 | . | TRBV30 | few | CALEAPYGYTF | TGTGCGTTGGAGGCACCCTATGGCTACACCTTC
TRBJ1-5 | . | TRBV30 | . | CAWSVGWGSNQPQHF | TGTGCCTGGAGTGTAGGTTGGGGAAGCAATCAGCCCCAGCATTTT
TRBJ2-3 | . | TRBV9 | . | CASSRWHANTDTQYF | TGTGCCAGCTCTAGGTGGCACGCAAACACAGATACGCAGTATTTT
TRBJ2-1 | . | TRBV5-1 | . | CASSPLLGEQFF | TGCGCCAGCAGCCCTTTACTGGGTGAGCAGTTCTTC
TRBJ2-2 | . | TRBV9 | . | CASTNQGLGTGELFF | TGTGCCAGCACCAATCAGGGATTGGGCACCGGGGAGCTGTTTTTT
TRBJ2-5 | TRBD1 | TRBV9 | few | CASSVDRGETQYF | TGTGCCAGCAGCGTAGACAGGGGGGAGACCCAGTACTTC
TRBJ2-6 | TRBD1 | TRBV27 | . | CASKTGWIGANVLTF | TGTGCCAGCAAGACAGGGTGGATTGGGGCCAACGTCCTGACTTTC
TRBJ1-1 | . | TRBV20-1 | . | CSSMGDTEAFF | TGCAGCTCAATGGGTGACACTGAAGCTTTCTTT
TRBJ2-7 | . | TRBV5-1 | few | CASSLSGTYSYEQYF | TGCGCCAGCAGCTTGTCGGGGACGTACTCCTACGAGCAGTACTTC
TRBJ2-3 | . | TRBV9 | . | CASSAYSAGSTDTQYF | TGTGCCAGCAGCGCGTATTCGGCGGGGAGCACAGATACGCAGTATTTT
TRBJ1-2 | . | TRBV4-1 | . | CASSQPTGVGGYTF | TGCGCCAGCAGCCAACCCACGGGGGTGGGTGGCTACACCTTC
TRBJ1-6 | . | TRBV2 | medium-sized | CASRGTGSPLHF | TGTGCCAGCAGAGGTACAGGGTCTCCTCTCCACTTT
TRBJ1-1 | . | TRBV19 | few | CASSIWDLNTEAFF | TGTGCCAGTAGTATTTGGGACCTAAACACTGAAGCTTTCTTT
TRBJ1-5 | . | TRBV19 | few | CASTAGAGPQHF | TGTGCCAGTACGGCGGGGGCGGGGCCCCAGCATTTT
TRBJ2-7 | TRBD1 | TRBV15 | . | CATSRDRGPYEQYF | TGTGCCACCAGCCGCGACAGGGGGCCCTACGAGCAGTACTTC
TRBJ2-7 | TRBD1 | TRBV30 | once | CAWKAGGAEQYF | TGTGCCTGGAAAGCAGGGGGCGCCGAGCAGTACTTC
TRBJ2-7 | TRBD1 | TRBV5-1 | few | CASSLRDRAYEQYF | TGCGCCAGCAGCTTGAGGGACAGGGCCTACGAGCAGTACTTC
TRBJ2-5 | TRBD1 | TRBV19 | few | CASSQGAETQYF | TGTGCCAGTAGTCAGGGGGCCGAGACCCAGTACTTC